This TCR beta chain was sequenced during a study of cytomegalovirus exposure and HLA in healthy donors. Study-level results: In a later analysis, TCR beta V- and J-gene trimming was associated with a missense DCLRE1C variant.

For this clone: Its specificity is not known.

CDR1 SGHAT and CDR2 FQNNGV come from the germline V gene. V shed 5 bases and J 1 base; nucleotides not matched to a gene: 8. CDR3 length: 16 amino acids. The study ran its PCR with 60 Vbeta and 13 Jbeta primers. This table comes from immunoSEQ multiplex PCR, and its TCRdb copy is limited to in-frame clones, with some not included. The repertoire holds some 170,000 clones, around 79% seen once, with almost 6.5% in the top ten. The sequencing sample was made of PBMCs. This rearrangement joins TRBV11-2 to TRBJ2-1; the match to TRBD2 covers 7 bases. The origin of this receptor is a man between 40 and 49 years old in good health and CMV-seropositive. The CDR3 nucleotides are TGTGCCAGCAGCCCATTGGGAGCGGGATCCTACAATGAGCAGTTCTTC. Its translation is CASSPLGAGSYNEQFF.